This T cell receptor beta chain is drawn from a study of T cells expressing NK-cell markers. Study in general: With respect to HCMV, seven of the eight sequenced donors were seropositive, and one was seronegative. Study observations and caveats: In several donors, dominant clonotypes made up 28.3-60.1% of CD3+CD56-NKG2C+ cells.

Points on this clonotype: Its antigen is currently unknown.

Per the germline V gene, CDR1 is SGHTA and CDR2 is FQGNSA. The CDR3 is 17 amino acids. TCRdb reprocessed the 5' RACE reads and stores each CDR3 protein as one record, lacking DNA. This listing includes roughly 450,000 distinct CDR3 sequences. Sequencing used blood T cells: a sorted CD56 or NKG2C T cell subset, CD4+ or CD8+ T cells, or bulk PBMC T cells (not recorded which). This sequence joins TRBV7-2 and TRBJ2-7; the TCRdb D gene call, TRBD2, has no DNA to confirm it. This receptor was taken from a woman aged 45-59 years in good health. The CDR3 sequence: CASSLTSTSGRSYEQYF.